This TCR beta chain is from a study of CD8 T cells in ankylosing spondylitis. The germline V gene has CDR1 SGDLS and CDR2 YYNGEE. This CDR3 is built from 15 residues. V shed 4 bases and J shed 4 bases, with 12 bases lying between them. TCRdb passed the 5' RACE reads through MiXCR, listing each CDR3 protein once. The sample yields around 9,100 distinct CDR3 sequences, 5% to 6.5% seen once. The sequence derives from a female donor with ankylosing spondylitis or in good health (not recorded which). Sequencing was carried out using blood, either unsorted or a sorted T cell fraction (not recorded which). V and J are TRBV9 and TRBJ2-6, with no clear D. In DNA, the CDR3 is TGTGCCAGCAGCCCCCCCCGTACCGGGGCCAACGTCCTGACTTTC. Translated: CASSPPRTGANVLTF.